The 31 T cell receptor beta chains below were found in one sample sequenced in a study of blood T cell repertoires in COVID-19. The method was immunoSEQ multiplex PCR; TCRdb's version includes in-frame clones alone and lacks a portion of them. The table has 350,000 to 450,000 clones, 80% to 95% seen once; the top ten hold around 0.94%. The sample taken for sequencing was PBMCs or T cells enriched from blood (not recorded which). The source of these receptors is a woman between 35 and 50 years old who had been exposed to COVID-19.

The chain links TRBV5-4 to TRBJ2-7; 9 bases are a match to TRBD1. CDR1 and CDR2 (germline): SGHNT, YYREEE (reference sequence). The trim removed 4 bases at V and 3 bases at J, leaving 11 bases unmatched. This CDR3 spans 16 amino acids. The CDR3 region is CASSRNIPTGGYEQYF. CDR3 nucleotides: TGTGCCAGCAGCCGAAATATTCCGACAGGGGGCTACGAGCAGTACTTC.

Written as DNA, the CDR3 is TGTGCCAGCAGCTTGGCGGACAGGGTTAATTCACCCCTCCACTTT. It specifies CASSLADRVNSPLHF. The rearrangement links TRBV5-6 to TRBJ1-6; 8 nucleotides line up with TRBD1. Germline-derived CDR1 and CDR2 are SGHDT and YYEEEE. The V and J ends lost 0 bases and 6 bases, in that order; junction bases with no gene match: 2. The CDR3 totals 15 residues.

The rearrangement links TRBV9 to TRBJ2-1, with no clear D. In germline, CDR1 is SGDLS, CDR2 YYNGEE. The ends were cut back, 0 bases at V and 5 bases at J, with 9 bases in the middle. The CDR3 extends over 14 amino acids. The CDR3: CASSVGSENNEQFF. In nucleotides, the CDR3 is TGTGCCAGCAGCGTAGGGAGCGAGAACAATGAGCAGTTCTTC.

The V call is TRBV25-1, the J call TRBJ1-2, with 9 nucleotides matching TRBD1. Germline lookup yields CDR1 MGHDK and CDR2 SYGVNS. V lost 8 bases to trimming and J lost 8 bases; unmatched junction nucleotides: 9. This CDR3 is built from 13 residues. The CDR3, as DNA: TGTGCCAGCCTCGCGGGACAGGGCTGGGGCTACACCTTC. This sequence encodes CASLAGQGWGYTF.

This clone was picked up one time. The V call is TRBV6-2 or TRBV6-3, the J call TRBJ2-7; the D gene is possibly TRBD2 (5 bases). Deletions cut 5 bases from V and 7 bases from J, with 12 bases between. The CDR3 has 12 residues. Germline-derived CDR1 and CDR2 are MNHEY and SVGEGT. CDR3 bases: TGTGCCAGCAGTCGGCCGACTATGGAGCAGTACTTC. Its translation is CASSRPTMEQYF.

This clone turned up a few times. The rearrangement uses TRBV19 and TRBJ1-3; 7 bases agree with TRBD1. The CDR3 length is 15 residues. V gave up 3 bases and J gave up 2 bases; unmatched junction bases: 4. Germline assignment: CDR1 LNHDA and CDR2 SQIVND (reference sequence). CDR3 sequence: CASSIKGAPGNTIYF. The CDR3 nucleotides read TGTGCCAGTAGTATTAAGGGGGCGCCTGGAAACACCATATATTTT.

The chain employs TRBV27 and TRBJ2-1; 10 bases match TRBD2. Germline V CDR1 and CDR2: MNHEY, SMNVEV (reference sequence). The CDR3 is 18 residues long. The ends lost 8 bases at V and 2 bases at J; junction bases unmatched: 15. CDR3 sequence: CASGFLEASGGTYNEQFF. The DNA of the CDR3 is TGTGCCAGCGGATTCCTCGAGGCTAGCGGGGGAACCTACAATGAGCAGTTCTTC.

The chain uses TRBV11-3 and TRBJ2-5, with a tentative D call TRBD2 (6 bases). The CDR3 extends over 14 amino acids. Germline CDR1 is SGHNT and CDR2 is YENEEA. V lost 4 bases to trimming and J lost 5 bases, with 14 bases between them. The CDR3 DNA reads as TGTGCCAGCAGCTCCAGCGGGCTCGGGGAGACCCAGTACTTC. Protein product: CASSSSGLGETQYF.

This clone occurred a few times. This CDR3 reads CASSRTAGGNSYNSPLHF. The CDR3 coding sequence is TGTGCCAGCAGCCGGACGGCAGGGGGAAACTCCTATAATTCACCCCTCCACTTT. V usage is TRBV25-1 and J usage is TRBJ1-6, with 7 positions matching TRBD1. Germline V gene data show CDR1 as MGHDK and CDR2 as SYGVNS. This CDR3 region has 18 residues. Trimming at V came to 6 bases and at J to 0 bases, leaving 11 bases not matched to a gene.

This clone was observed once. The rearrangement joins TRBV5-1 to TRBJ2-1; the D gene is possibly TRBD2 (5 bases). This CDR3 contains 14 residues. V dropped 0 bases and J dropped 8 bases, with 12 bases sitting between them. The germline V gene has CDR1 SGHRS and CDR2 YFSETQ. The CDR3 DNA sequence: TGCGCCAGCAGCTTGGATCTGGCGGAGGATGAGCAGTTCTTC. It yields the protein CASSLDLAEDEQFF.

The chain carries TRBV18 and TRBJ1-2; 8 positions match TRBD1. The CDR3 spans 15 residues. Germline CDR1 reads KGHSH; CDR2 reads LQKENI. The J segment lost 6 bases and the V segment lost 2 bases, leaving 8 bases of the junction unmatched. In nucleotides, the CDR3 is TGTGCCAGCTCACCAGGGACAGGAGTAACCGATGGCTACACCTTC. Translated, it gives CASSPGTGVTDGYTF.

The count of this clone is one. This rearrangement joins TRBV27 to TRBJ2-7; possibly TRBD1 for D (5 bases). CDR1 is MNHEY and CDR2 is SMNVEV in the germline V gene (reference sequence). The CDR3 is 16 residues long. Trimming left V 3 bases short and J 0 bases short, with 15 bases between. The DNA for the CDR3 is TGTGCCAGCAGTTTTCGGTCGGACAAGAGCTCCTACGAGCAGTACTTC. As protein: CASSFRSDKSSYEQYF.

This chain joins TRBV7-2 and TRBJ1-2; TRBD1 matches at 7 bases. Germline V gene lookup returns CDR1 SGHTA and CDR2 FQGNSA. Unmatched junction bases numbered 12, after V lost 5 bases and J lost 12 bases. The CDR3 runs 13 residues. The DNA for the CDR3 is TGTGCCAGCAGCCCTGGGACAGATCTATTGAACACCTTC. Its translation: CASSPGTDLLNTF.

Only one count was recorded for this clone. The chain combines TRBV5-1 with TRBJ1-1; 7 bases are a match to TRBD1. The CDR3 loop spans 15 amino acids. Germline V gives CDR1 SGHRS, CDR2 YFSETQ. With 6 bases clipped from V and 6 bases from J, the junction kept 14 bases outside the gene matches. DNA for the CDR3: TGCGCCAGCACCACTTCAGGGGGACCGGCCGCTGAAGCTTTCTTT. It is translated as CASTTSGGPAAEAFF. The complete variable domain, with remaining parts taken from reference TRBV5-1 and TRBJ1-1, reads KAGVTQTPRYLIKTRGQQVTLSCSPISGHRSVSWYQQTPGQGLQFLFEYFSETQRNKGNFPGRFSGRQFSNSRSEMNVSTLELGDSALYLCASTTSGGPAAEAFFGQGTRLTVV.

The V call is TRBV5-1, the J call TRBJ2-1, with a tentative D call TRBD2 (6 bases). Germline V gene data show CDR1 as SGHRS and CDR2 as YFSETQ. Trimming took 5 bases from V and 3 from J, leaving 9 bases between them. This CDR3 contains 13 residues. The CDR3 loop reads CASSWRGYNEQFF. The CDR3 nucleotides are TGCGCCAGCAGTTGGCGGGGCTACAATGAGCAGTTCTTC. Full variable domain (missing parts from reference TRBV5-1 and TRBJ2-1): KAGVTQTPRYLIKTRGQQVTLSCSPISGHRSVSWYQQTPGQGLQFLFEYFSETQRNKGNFPGRFSGRQFSNSRSEMNVSTLELGDSALYLCASSWRGYNEQFFGPGTRLTVL.

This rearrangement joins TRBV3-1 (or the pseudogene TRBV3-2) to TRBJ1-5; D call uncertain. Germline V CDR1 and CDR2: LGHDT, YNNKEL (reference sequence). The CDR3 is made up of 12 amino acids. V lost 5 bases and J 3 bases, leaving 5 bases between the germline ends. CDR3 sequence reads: CASSEVNQPQHF. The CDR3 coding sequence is TGTGCCAGCAGCGAGGTCAATCAGCCCCAGCATTTT.

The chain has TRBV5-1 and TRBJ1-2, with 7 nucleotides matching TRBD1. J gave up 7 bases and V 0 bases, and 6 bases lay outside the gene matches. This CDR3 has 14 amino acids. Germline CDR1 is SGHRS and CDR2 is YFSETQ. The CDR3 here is CASSLEGASLGYTF. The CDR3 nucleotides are TGCGCCAGCAGCTTGGAGGGGGCATCTCTTGGCTACACCTTC.

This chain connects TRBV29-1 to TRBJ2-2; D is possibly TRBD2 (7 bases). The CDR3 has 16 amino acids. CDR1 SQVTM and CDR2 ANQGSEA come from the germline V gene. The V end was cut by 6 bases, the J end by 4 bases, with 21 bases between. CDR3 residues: CSVRRSRGAGTGELFF. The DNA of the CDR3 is TGCAGCGTCAGGCGGTCTCGGGGGGCGGGCACCGGGGAGCTGTTTTTT.

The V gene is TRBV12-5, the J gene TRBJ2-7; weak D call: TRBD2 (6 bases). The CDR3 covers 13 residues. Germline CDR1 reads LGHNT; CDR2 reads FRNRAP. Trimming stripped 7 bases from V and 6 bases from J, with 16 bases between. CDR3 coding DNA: TGTGCTAGTGTTCGGGACTCTGGTATCGAGCAGTACTTC. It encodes CASVRDSGIEQYF. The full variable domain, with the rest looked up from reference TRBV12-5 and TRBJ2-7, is DARVTQTPRHKVTEMGQEVTMRCQPILGHNTVFWYRQTMMQGLELLAYFRNRAPLDDSGMPKDRFSAEMPDATLATLKIQPSEPRDSAVYFCASVRDSGIEQYFGPGTRLTVT.

The CDR3 DNA is TGTGCCAGCAACTCCCGGACATACGGCACAGATACGCAGTATTTT. Its protein product is CASNSRTYGTDTQYF. The chain joins TRBV6-5 to TRBJ2-3, with a possible D match to TRBD1 (5 bases). Trimming stripped 7 bases from V and 1 base from J, with 15 bases between. Germline CDR1 MNHEY, CDR2 SVGAGI. The CDR3 is 15 residues long.

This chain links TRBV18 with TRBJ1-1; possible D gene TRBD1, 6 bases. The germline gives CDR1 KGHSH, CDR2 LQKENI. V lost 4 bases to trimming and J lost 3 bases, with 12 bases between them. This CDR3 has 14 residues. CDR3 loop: CASSRQVGDTEAFF. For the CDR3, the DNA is TGTGCCAGCTCACGACAGGTGGGAGACACTGAAGCTTTCTTT. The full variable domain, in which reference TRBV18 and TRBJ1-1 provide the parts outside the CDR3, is NAGVMQNPRHLVRRRGQEARLRCSPMKGHSHVYWYRQLPEEGLKFMVYLQKENIIDESGMPKERFSAEFPKEGPSILRIQQVVRGDSAAYFCASSRQVGDTEAFFGQGTRLTVV.

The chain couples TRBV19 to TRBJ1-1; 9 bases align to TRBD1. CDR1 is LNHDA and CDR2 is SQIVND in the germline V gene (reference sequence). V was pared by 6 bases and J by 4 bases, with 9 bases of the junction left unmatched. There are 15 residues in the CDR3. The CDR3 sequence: CASSMTGGLGTEAFF. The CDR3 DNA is TGTGCCAGTAGCATGACAGGGGGTTTAGGCACTGAAGCTTTCTTT.

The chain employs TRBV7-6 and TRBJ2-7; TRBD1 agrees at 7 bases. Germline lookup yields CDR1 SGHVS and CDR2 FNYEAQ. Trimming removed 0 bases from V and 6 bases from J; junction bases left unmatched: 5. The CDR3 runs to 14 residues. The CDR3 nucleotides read TGTGCCAGCAGCTTAGCGGGGGCAGGGGGCGAGCAGTACTTC. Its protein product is CASSLAGAGGEQYF.

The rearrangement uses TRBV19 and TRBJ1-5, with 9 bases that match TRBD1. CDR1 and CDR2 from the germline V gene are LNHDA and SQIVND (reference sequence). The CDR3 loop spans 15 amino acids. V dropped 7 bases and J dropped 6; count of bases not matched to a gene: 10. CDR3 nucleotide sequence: TGTGCCAGTAATCCCGACAGGGGGAGAGGTCAGCCCCAGCATTTT. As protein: CASNPDRGRGQPQHF.

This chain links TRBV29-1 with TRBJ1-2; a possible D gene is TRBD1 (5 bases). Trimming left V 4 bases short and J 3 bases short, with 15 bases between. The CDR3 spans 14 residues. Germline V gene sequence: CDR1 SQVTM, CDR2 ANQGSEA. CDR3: CSVAYIGGDYGYTF. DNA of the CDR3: TGCAGCGTTGCATACATCGGGGGGGACTATGGCTACACCTTC.

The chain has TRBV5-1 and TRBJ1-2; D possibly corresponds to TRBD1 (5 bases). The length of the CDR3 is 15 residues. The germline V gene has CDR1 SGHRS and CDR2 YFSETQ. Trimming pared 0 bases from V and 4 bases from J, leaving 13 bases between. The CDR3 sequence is CASSLVFGHSYGYTF. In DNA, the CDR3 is TGCGCCAGCAGCTTGGTATTTGGACACAGCTATGGCTACACCTTC.

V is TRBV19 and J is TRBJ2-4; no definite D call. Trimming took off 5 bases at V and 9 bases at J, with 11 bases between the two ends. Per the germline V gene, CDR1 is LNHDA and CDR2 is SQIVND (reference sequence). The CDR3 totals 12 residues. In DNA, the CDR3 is TGTGCCAGTAGTTACCTGTCGGGCATTCAGTACTTC. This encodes CASSYLSGIQYF. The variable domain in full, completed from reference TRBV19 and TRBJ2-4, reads DGGITQSPKYLFRKEGQNVTLSCEQNLNHDAMYWYRQDPGQGLRLIYYSQIVNDFQKGDIAEGYSVSREKKESFPLTVTSAQKNPTAFYLCASSYLSGIQYFGAGTRLSVL.

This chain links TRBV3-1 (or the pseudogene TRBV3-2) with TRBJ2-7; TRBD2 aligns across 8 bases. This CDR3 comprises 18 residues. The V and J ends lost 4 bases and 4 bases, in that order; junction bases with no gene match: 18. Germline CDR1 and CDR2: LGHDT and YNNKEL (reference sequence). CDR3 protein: CASSLDRGGKRETYEQYF. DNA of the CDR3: TGTGCCAGCAGCCTGGATCGCGGGGGAAAGCGGGAGACTTACGAGCAGTACTTC.

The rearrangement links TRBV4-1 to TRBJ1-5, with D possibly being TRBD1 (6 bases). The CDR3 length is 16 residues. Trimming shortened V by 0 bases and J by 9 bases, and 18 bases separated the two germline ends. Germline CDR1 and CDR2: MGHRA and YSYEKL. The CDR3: CASSQDPGEKFRPQHF. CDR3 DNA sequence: TGCGCCAGCAGCCAAGATCCAGGGGAGAAGTTTCGGCCCCAGCATTTT.

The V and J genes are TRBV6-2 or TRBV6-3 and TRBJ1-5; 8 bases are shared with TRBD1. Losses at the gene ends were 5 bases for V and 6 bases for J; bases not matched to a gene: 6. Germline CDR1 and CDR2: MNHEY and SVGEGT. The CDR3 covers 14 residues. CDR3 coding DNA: TGTGCCAGCAGTCCAGGGGGCGCGGGTCAGCCCCAGCATTTT. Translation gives CASSPGGAGQPQHF.

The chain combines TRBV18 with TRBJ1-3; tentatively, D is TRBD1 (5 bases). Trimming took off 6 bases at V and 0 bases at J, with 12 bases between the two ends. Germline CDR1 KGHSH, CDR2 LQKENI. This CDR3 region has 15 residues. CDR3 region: CASSELDSSGNTIYF. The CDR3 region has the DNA TGTGCCAGCTCGGAGCTCGACAGCTCTGGAAACACCATATATTTT. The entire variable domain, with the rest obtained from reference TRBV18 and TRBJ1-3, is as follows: NAGVMQNPRHLVRRRGQEARLRCSPMKGHSHVYWYRQLPEEGLKFMVYLQKENIIDESGMPKERFSAEFPKEGPSILRIQQVVRGDSAAYFCASSELDSSGNTIYFGEGSWLTVV.